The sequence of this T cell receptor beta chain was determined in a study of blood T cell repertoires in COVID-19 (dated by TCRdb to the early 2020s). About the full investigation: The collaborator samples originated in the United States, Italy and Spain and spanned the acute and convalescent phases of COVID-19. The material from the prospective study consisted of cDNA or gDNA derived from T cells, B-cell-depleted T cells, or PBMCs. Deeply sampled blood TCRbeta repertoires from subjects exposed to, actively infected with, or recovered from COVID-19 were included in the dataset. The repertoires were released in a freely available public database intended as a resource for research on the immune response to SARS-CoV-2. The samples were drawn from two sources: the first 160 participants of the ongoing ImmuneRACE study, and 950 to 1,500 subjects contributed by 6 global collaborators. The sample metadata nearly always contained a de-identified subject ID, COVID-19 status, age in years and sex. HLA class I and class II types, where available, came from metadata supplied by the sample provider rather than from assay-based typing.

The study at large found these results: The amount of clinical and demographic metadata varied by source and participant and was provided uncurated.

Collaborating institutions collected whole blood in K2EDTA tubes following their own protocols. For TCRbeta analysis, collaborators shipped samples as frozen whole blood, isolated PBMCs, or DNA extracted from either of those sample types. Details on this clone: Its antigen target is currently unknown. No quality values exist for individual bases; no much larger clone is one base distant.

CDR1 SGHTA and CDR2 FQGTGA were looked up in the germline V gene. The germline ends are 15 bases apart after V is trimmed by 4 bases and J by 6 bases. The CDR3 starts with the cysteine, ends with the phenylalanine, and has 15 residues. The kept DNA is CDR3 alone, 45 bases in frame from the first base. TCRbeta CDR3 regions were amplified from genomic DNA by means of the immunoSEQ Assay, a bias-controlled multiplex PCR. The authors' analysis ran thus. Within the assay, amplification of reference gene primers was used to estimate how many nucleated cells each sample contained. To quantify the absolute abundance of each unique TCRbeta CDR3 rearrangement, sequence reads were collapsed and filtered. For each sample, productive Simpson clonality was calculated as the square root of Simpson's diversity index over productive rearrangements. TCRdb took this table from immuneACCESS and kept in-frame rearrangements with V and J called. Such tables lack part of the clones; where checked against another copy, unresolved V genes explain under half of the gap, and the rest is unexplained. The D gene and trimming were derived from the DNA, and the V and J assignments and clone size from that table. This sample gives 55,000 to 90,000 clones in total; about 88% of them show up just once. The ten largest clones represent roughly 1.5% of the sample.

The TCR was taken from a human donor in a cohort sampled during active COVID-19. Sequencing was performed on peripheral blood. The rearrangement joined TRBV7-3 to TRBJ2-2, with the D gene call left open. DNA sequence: TGTGCCAGCAGCTCGGGTGTGGGTCGAGCCGGGGAGCTGTTTTTT. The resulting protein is CASSSGVGRAGELFF.